This T cell receptor (beta chain) came from a study of shared clonotypes between healthy human individuals. Study findings and constraints: Clonotype sharing across donors was expected to vary with sequencing depth. Non-shared clonotypes were found to have lower generation probabilities than the clonotypes that were shared by all four of the sorted-subset donors.

TCRdb's table, derived via immunoSEQ multiplex PCR, lists solely in-frame clones and lacks some. The table has roughly 2.2 million clones, 85% to 95% seen once. This clone was counted only a few times. The antigen remains undetermined. The V end lost 1 base, the J end lost 6 bases, and 9 bases lay between the germline ends. The V gene's germline CDR1 is GTSNPN and CDR2 SVGIG (reference sequence). The CDR3 is made up of 12 amino acids. This sequence was found in a man aged 18 to 30 in good health. Some clones in this sample may be carry-over from other donors' samples. The chain employs TRBV30 and TRBJ1-1; D call uncertain. The sample was naive CD4+ T cells from PBMCs. The sample's subset: CD45RA+ positively selected. The DNA for the CDR3 is TGTGCCTGGAGTGGCGGAGGCCCTGAAGCTTTCTTT. Protein: CAWSGGGPEAFF.